Sequencing of this T cell receptor (beta chain) was carried out in a study of blood T cell repertoires in COVID-19. This table comes from immunoSEQ multiplex PCR, and its TCRdb copy is limited to in-frame clones, with some not included. The sample has about 170,000 clones, around four fifths seen once; the top ten hold around 2.9%. V dropped 4 bases and J dropped 4; count of bases not matched to a gene: 11. Per germline, CDR1 SGHRS and CDR2 YFSETQ. This CDR3 is built from 16 residues. Material for sequencing was peripheral blood. The origin of this receptor is a woman older than 75 with COVID-19, enrolled during active disease. The J gene is TRBJ1-2, the V gene TRBV5-1; 9 bases line up with TRBD1. The CDR3 loop is CASSPLHRGLGYGYTF. The CDR3 nucleotides are TGCGCCAGCAGCCCTCTGCACAGGGGGCTTGGCTATGGCTACACCTTC.